One sample yielded the 14 T cell receptor beta chains listed below, sequenced in a study of CD8 T cells in ankylosing spondylitis. TCRdb reprocessed the 5' RACE reads with MiXCR, giving one entry per CDR3 protein. The profile shows some 250,000 distinct CDR3 sequences, approximately 24% of them singletons. Sequencing was performed on blood, either unsorted or a sorted T cell fraction (not recorded which). The receptors originated from a male donor with ankylosing spondylitis or in good health (not recorded which).

This clonotype was recorded many times. The CDR3 spells CASSSGRDEQFF. CDR3 nucleotide sequence: TGTGCCAGCAGTTCCGGCCGAGATGAGCAGTTCTTC. The genes are TRBV12-3 or TRBV12-4 and TRBJ2-1, with D unclear. There are 12 residues in the CDR3. The germline V and J ends were trimmed by 4 bases and 8 bases, with 9 bases remaining between them.

The chain recombines TRBV4-2 with TRBJ2-1; perhaps TRBD2 as D (5 bases). Germline V gives CDR1 LGHNA, CDR2 YNFKEQ. This CDR3 has 12 amino acids. The V gene lost 1 base and the J gene lost 15 bases, with 13 bases spanning the gap. CDR3 sequence: CASSQGTLGMFF. Written as DNA, the CDR3 is TGTGCCAGCAGCCAAGGGACGCTCGGGATGTTCTTC.

This chain uses TRBV29-1 with TRBJ1-5; 7 bases agree with TRBD1. CDR1 and CDR2 (germline): SQVTM, ANQGSEA. The CDR3 totals 12 residues. Trimming at V came to 4 bases and at J to 9 bases, leaving 6 bases not matched to a gene. The CDR3 DNA sequence: TGCAGCGTTGGTGAGGGGGCTGGGCCCCAGCATTTT. It codes for CSVGEGAGPQHF.

The rearrangement joins TRBV5-1 to TRBJ1-2, with 10 positions matching TRBD1. Per germline, CDR1 SGHRS and CDR2 YFSETQ. The CDR3 is made up of 16 amino acids. Unmatched junction bases numbered 7, after V lost 1 base and J lost 4 bases. CDR3 sequence (DNA): TGCGCCAGCAGCTTGACGGACAGGGGGTTCCGCTATGGCTACACCTTC. Its translation: CASSLTDRGFRYGYTF.

There are many counts of this clonotype. DNA for the CDR3: TGTGCCAGCAGCGTAGGGGCCGATATCTACGAGCAGTACTTC. Translation: CASSVGADIYEQYF. The rearrangement joins TRBV9 to TRBJ2-7; D remains unclear. Trimming took 0 bases from V and 3 from J, leaving 10 bases between them. Germline V gives CDR1 SGDLS, CDR2 YYNGEE. CDR3 size: 14 residues.

V gene TRBV5-5 combines with J gene TRBJ1-6, with unresolved D. The CDR3 is 15 amino acids. The V end was cut by 4 bases, the J end by 4 bases, with 12 bases between. Per germline, CDR1 SGHKS and CDR2 YYEKEE (reference sequence). In nucleotides, the CDR3 is TGTGCCAGCAGCAAAGGTCTGGAATATAATTCACCCCTCCACTTT. This sequence encodes CASSKGLEYNSPLHF.

This clonotype showed up many times. This rearrangement joins TRBV6-1 to TRBJ2-3; D remains unclear. CDR3 length: 12 amino acids. Germline V gives CDR1 MNHNS, CDR2 SASEGT. Trimming pared 8 bases from V and 4 bases from J, leaving 10 bases between. CDR3: CASAKGSDTQYF. The DNA of the CDR3 is TGTGCCAGCGCGAAAGGGTCAGATACGCAGTATTTT.

This clonotype showed up many times. The J gene is TRBJ2-3, the V gene TRBV20-1; D possibly matches TRBD1 or TRBD2 (6 bases each). The CDR3 is 14 amino acids. With 2 bases removed from V and 4 bases from J, the gap between germline ends came to 13 bases. Per germline, CDR1 DFQATT and CDR2 SNEGSKA (reference sequence). Here the CDR3 reads CSARSYREADTQYF. In DNA form, the CDR3 reads TGCAGTGCTAGAAGTTACAGGGAGGCAGATACGCAGTATTTT.

This clonotype appeared a few times. The chain employs TRBV2 and TRBJ1-5; TRBD1 matches 7 bases. The CDR3 sequence is 15 residues long. Losses at the gene ends were 3 bases for V and 6 bases for J; bases not matched to a gene: 8. CDR1 is SNHLY and CDR2 is FYNNEI in the germline V gene. The CDR3: CASSDWAGGSQPQHF. The DNA for the CDR3 is TGTGCCAGCAGTGATTGGGCAGGGGGAAGTCAGCCCCAGCATTTT.

V and J are TRBV12-3 or TRBV12-4 and TRBJ1-2; 11 positions agree with TRBD1. The CDR3 length is 12 residues. V shed 7 bases and J 13 bases; nucleotides not matched to a gene: 8. CDR3 sequence: CASTRGTGGLTF. In DNA, the CDR3 is TGTGCCAGCACCCGGGGGACAGGGGGGCTCACCTTC.

This chain links TRBV28 with TRBJ2-1; 8 bases match TRBD2. Germline loops: CDR1 MDHEN, CDR2 SYDVKM. This CDR3 is 16 amino acids long. V was clipped by 3 bases and J by 6 bases; unmatched bases: 10. CDR3 loop: CASSFPAGAPGNEQFF. In DNA form, the CDR3 reads TGTGCCAGCAGTTTCCCAGCGGGGGCCCCCGGCAATGAGCAGTTCTTC.

V and J are TRBV27 and TRBJ1-5; 9 bases match TRBD1. Germline V lookup: CDR1 MNHEY, CDR2 SMNVEV (reference sequence). The V gene end was trimmed by 5 bases and the J gene end by 7 bases; junction bases not matched to a gene: 9. The CDR3 is 15 residues long. The CDR3 nucleotides read TGTGCCAGCAGTCCCACGGGACAGGGTAACCAGCCCCAGCATTTT. This codes for CASSPTGQGNQPQHF.

This clonotype has ten or more counts. V is TRBV12-3 or TRBV12-4 and J is TRBJ2-1; 9 bases fit TRBD2. Losses at the gene ends were 5 bases for V and 8 bases for J; bases not matched to a gene: 4. This CDR3 contains 13 residues. The CDR3 DNA follows: TGTGCCAGCAGTCCAGCGGGGGGCGATGAGCAGTTCTTC. Translation gives CASSPAGGDEQFF.

The CDR3 here is CSATAQGEQYF. DNA of the CDR3: TGCAGTGCTACCGCCCAGGGCGAGCAGTACTTC. The chain couples TRBV20-1 to TRBJ2-7; D possibly corresponds to TRBD1 (5 bases). The CDR3 is 11 residues long. V lost 4 bases and J 6 bases, leaving 10 bases between the germline ends. In germline, CDR1 is DFQATT, CDR2 SNEGSKA (reference sequence).